The source of this T cell receptor beta chain is a study of blood T cell repertoires in COVID-19. The wider study: Both acute and convalescent COVID-19 samples were obtained from the United States, Italy and Spain.

Seattle patients were enrolled while actively infected and followed longitudinally. Original data processing: Estimates of nucleated cell counts were drawn from the amplification of reference gene primers. Profiled with immunoSEQ multiplex PCR; TCRdb holds only in-frame clones, not every one. V and J calls plus clone size are reproduced from that table; the DNA served to infer D and trimming. Of 400,000 or so clones in the sample, around nine tenths were seen once. Trimming removed 5 bases at V and 0 bases at J, with 13 bases between. The CDR3 has 15 amino acids. The germline V gene has CDR1 SEHNR and CDR2 FQNEAQ (reference sequence).

This chain uses TRBV7-9 with TRBJ1-1; D perhaps matches TRBD1 (5 bases). The clonotype was recovered from a woman in her 40s with COVID-19, enrolled during active disease. Sequencing input: peripheral blood. The CDR3: CASSPQGSMNTEAFF. The CDR3 region has the DNA TGTGCCAGCAGCCCTCAGGGATCCATGAACACTGAAGCTTTCTTT.